Listed below are T cell receptor beta chains from one sample, sequenced in a study of human T cells and chemical hapten exposure. TCRdb re-called the RACE reads through MiXCR, storing one row per CDR3 protein. The sample has around 300,000 distinct CDR3 sequences; approximately 7.5% are singletons. The specimen was whole blood, collected in connection with sensitization to the hapten diphenylcyclopropenone (DPC). Source of these receptors: a man younger than 35 with alopecia areata. Some clones in this sample may be carry-over from other donors' samples. Both conserved end residues are part of each CDR3. The D gene is left open where the match is weak. Rows give clone size only sometimes, using once, few, many, or a class for an expanded clone.

D	J	V	size	DNA	CDR3
.	TRBJ1-4	TRBV7-8	.	TGTGCCAGCAGCTTACAGGGTATTCATGCAACTAATGAAAAACTGTTTTTT	CASSLQGIHATNEKLFF
TRBD1	TRBJ1-2	TRBV6-5	few	TGTGCCAGCAACAGGGGGAACGGATTGGACTATGGCTACACCTTC	CASNRGNGLDYGYTF
.	TRBJ1-1	TRBV7-9	few	TGTGCCAGCAGCCAGGATGACACTGAAGCTTTCTTT	CASSQDDTEAFF
.	TRBJ1-6	TRBV6-5	.	TGTGCCAGCAGTTACCTAGGGAGCACCTATAATTCACCCCTCCACTTT	CASSYLGSTYNSPLHF
.	TRBJ1-2	TRBV2	few	TGTGCCAGCACTACTCGGACATTACGGTTTAGAGTCGGCTACACCTTC	CASTTRTLRFRVGYTF
.	TRBJ2-1	TRBV27	many	TGTGCCAGCAGTTTAGCACAGTACAATGAGCAGTTCTTC	CASSLAQYNEQFF
.	TRBJ1-2	TRBV6-5	few	TGTGCCAGCAGTCTTGGACACCTAGGTGGCTACACCTTC	CASSLGHLGGYTF
TRBD1	TRBJ2-7	TRBV29-1	few	TGCAGCGTCAAGGACAGGGGGCTACACTACGAGCAGTACTTC	CSVKDRGLHYEQYF
TRBD2	TRBJ2-3	TRBV15	many	TGTGCCACCAGCAGAGAATCCGGACTAGCGGGGGGCAGACTCACAGATACGCAGTATTTT	CATSRESGLAGGRLTDTQYF
.	TRBJ1-4	TRBV4-3	.	TGCGCCAGCAGCCAAGATTTCGGGAAAGGCGAAAAACTGTTTTTT	CASSQDFGKGEKLFF
.	TRBJ2-5	TRBV12-3/TRBV12-4	.	TGTGCCAGCAGTTTATGGCAGTCCCAAGAGACCCAGTACTTC	CASSLWQSQETQYF
.	TRBJ1-1	TRBV7-2	few	TGTGCCAGCAGCTTAGAACGCGGAGCTGTCACTGAAGCTTTCTTT	CASSLERGAVTEAFF
TRBD1	TRBJ1-5	TRBV24-1	few	TGTGCCACCAGTGGAGGGACAGGGGGGCATGGCAATCAGCCCCAGCATTTT	CATSGGTGGHGNQPQHF
TRBD2	TRBJ2-5	TRBV7-2	.	TGTGCCAGCAGCGTTACTAGCGGGGGGGCCGCAGAGACCCAGTACTTC	CASSVTSGGAAETQYF
.	TRBJ2-5	TRBV7-2	.	TGTGCCAGCAGCTTACCCGGGACCTGGGAGACCCAGTACTTC	CASSLPGTWETQYF
.	TRBJ1-5	TRBV27	few	TGTGCCAGCAGTTTAACCCCCGGGTTGCGCCGAGGCCAGCCCCAGCATTTT	CASSLTPGLRRGQPQHF
.	TRBJ1-3	TRBV4-1	few	TGCGCCAGCAGCGGGGCAGGGCGCTCTGGAAACACCATATATTTT	CASSGAGRSGNTIYF
.	TRBJ1-6	TRBV7-9	few	TGTGCCAGCAGCCCCCCCGCTGCAGGGAGCCATTCACCCCTCCACTTT	CASSPPAAGSHSPLHF
TRBD2	TRBJ2-3	TRBV29-1	many	TGCAGCGTTCGGGAGGCCACAGATACGCAGTATTTT	CSVREATDTQYF
TRBD1	TRBJ2-3	TRBV6-6	many	TGTGCCAGCAGACCGAGCGACAGGGGTGGCACAGATACGCAGTATTTT	CASRPSDRGGTDTQYF
TRBD1	TRBJ2-7	TRBV20-1	.	TGCAGTGCTCACCTCGGGGACAGTACGCCCTCCTACGAGCAGTACTTC	CSAHLGDSTPSYEQYF